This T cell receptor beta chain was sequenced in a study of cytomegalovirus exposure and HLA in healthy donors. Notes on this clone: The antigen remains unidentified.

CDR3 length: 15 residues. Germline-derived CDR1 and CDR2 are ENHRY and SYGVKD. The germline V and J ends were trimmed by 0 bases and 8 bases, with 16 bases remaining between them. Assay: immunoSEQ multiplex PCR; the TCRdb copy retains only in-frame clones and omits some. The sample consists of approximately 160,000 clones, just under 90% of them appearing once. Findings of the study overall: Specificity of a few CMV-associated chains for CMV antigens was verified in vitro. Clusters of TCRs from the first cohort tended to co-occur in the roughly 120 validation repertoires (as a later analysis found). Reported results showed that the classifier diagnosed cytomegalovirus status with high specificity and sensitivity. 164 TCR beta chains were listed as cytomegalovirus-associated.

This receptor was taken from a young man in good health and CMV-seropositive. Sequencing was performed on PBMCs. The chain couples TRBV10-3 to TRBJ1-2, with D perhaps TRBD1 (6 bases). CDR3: CAISESNTGRRGYTF. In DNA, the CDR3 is TGTGCCATCAGTGAGTCGAATACAGGGAGAAGAGGCTACACCTTC.